The present TCR beta chain was sequenced within a study of shared clonotypes between healthy human individuals. Germline V gives CDR1 SGHRS, CDR2 YFSETQ. There are 14 residues in the CDR3. V lost 0 bases to trimming and J lost 7 bases; unmatched junction nucleotides: 5. Method: immunoSEQ multiplex PCR; TCRdb's copy keeps in-frame clones and lacks some. The sample carries over 1.5 million clones, around 98% recorded once. The sample comprised naive CD4+ T cells sorted from blood. As to subset: CD45RA+ positively selected. The rearrangement links TRBV5-1 to TRBJ1-1; TRBD1 aligns across 8 bases. The source of this sequence is a man aged 30-40 years in good health. CDR3 coding DNA: TGCGCCAGCAGCTTGGCGCAGGGGGCTGGTGAAGCTTTCTTT. Its translation is CASSLAQGAGEAFF.